The rows below give T cell receptor beta chains drawn from one sample of a study of radiation and T cells in renal cell carcinoma. Sequencing was performed with immunoSEQ multiplex PCR; in TCRdb, only in-frame clones are kept and a portion is missing. The sample shows 100,000 to 150,000 clones, roughly four fifths of them seen only once. The sample was blood, taken from a patient whose treatment included radiotherapy and nephrectomy. These TCRs come from a woman in her sixties with renal cell carcinoma. CDR3s include the opening cysteine and the closing phenylalanine or tryptophan. A D gene is named only where the DNA matches it firmly.

cdr3_aa j_call d_call v_call
CASRSSRGAAEAFF TRBJ1-1 - TRBV7-3
CAWSPGQGRDTQYF TRBJ2-3 TRBD1 TRBV30
CASSDGGGYTF TRBJ1-2 - TRBV2
CASSLQRGQLETQYF TRBJ2-5 - TRBV28
CASRGTVEAFF TRBJ1-1 - TRBV25-1
CASGGQRLSGEKLFF TRBJ1-4 - TRBV7-9
CASSSEWILYEQYF TRBJ2-7 - TRBV7-9
CALRRAGGYEQYF TRBJ2-7 - TRBV6-6
CASSVSYTDTQYF TRBJ2-3 - TRBV6-1
CASSWGIGGQETQYF TRBJ2-5 - TRBV11-1
CASSVAGQGYNEQFF TRBJ2-1 - TRBV9
CASSSTGQGRETQYF TRBJ2-5 TRBD1 TRBV28
CASSFRLAGVVQYF TRBJ2-7 TRBD2 TRBV28
CASSSQGTNTEAFF TRBJ1-1 - TRBV11-2
CASSPLAGGATGELFF TRBJ2-2 TRBD2 TRBV19
CASSQDWTGGVGYTF TRBJ1-2 TRBD1 TRBV4-1
CASSQRGWRNYGYTF TRBJ1-2 - TRBV19
CASTRGDIQYF TRBJ2-4 - TRBV2
CASNPNRGKNTEAFF TRBJ1-1 - TRBV28
CASSEGGASNQPQHF TRBJ1-5 - TRBV6-1
CASSLRGTANTEAFF TRBJ1-1 TRBD1 TRBV11-2
CASSMPIGSPLHF TRBJ1-6 - TRBV19